This paragraph reports one T cell receptor (beta chain). Its specificity is not known. This record comes from a study of cytomegalovirus exposure and HLA in healthy donors. The study, taken as a whole, reports: With further analysis later on, most CMV-associated TCR beta chains appeared HLA-restricted. Exclusion applied to some V segments, including TRBV6-2 and TRBV6-3, as they were indistinguishable.

Each of the donors was a healthy bone marrow donor. PCR amplification relied on 60 Vbeta primers (plus 13 Jbeta primers). Libraries were prepared by immunoSEQ multiplex PCR; TCRdb keeps only in-frame clonotypes and omits some of them. The sample includes about 96,000 clones, approximately 74% of them seen just once. The V end lost 2 bases, the J end lost 0 bases, and 6 bases lay between the germline ends. The germline CDR1 and CDR2 sequences are SGHTA and FQGNSA. The CDR3 covers 14 residues. The sequenced sample was PBMCs. The chain couples TRBV7-2 to TRBJ2-3, with D perhaps TRBD2 (5 bases). The TCR was taken from a woman aged 65 to 85 in good health and CMV-seropositive. This chain's CDR3 is CASSLRGSTDTQYF. CDR3 sequence (DNA): TGTGCCAGCAGCTTAAGAGGGAGCACAGATACGCAGTATTTT.